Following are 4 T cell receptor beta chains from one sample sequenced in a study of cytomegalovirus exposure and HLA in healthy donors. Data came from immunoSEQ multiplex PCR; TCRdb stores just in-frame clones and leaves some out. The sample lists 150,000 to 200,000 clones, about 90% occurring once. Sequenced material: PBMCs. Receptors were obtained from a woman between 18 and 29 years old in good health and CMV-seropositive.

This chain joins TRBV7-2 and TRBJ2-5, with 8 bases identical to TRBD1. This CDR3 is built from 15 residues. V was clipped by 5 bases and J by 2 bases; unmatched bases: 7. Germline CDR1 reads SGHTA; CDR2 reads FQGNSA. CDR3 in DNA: TGTGCCAGCAGCCCCGACAGGGGTCATCAAGAGACCCAGTACTTC. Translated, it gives CASSPDRGHQETQYF.

The chain's CDR3 is CASSEQTVSNYGYTF. The CDR3 DNA sequence: TGTGCCAGCAGTGAACAGACAGTCTCCAACTATGGCTACACCTTC. This chain joins TRBV2 and TRBJ1-2; tentatively, D is TRBD1 (5 bases). This CDR3 is built from 15 residues. Trimming left V 2 bases short and J 2 bases short, with 12 bases between. Germline V lookup: CDR1 SNHLY, CDR2 FYNNEI.

DNA for the CDR3: TGCGCCAGCAGCCCGACAGGGAGCATCGACGAGCAGTACTTC. Its protein product is CASSPTGSIDEQYF. This chain uses TRBV5-1 with TRBJ2-7; TRBD1 aligns across 7 bases. The CDR3 runs to 14 residues. V lost 4 bases, J lost 5 bases, and 9 bases stayed unmatched. Germline values: CDR1 SGHRS, CDR2 YFSETQ.

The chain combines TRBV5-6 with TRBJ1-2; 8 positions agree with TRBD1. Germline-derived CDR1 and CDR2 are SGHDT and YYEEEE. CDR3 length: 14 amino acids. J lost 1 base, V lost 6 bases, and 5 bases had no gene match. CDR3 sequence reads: CASNDRGSNYGYTF. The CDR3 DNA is TGTGCCAGCAACGACAGGGGAAGTAACTATGGCTACACCTTC.